The present TCR beta chain was sequenced within a study of blood T cells in healthy people across ages (dated by TCRdb to between 2015 and 2017). Some background on the complete study: Template switching captured roughly one uniquely barcoded TCR beta cDNA molecule per two T cells in model experiments. To track age-related changes in TCR beta repertoire diversity, the study relied on deep sequencing normalized with unique cDNA molecular identifiers. Four age groups were formed from the donors: young (average approximately 15 years), middle-aged (approximately 40), aged (62) and long-lived (less than 85). To avoid experimental bias, donors of different ages were distributed randomly across sequencing lanes. The study analyzed two additional independent replicas of 1 million unique cDNA reads from the same blood draw for two donors, one aged 18 to 30 and one aged 80 or older. The paper as a whole reports these results and caveats: Estimates of total diversity based on one million sequenced T cells were considered lower bounds and underestimates. The long-lived group showed more naive CD4+ T cells, fewer expanded clones and increased TCR diversity than the aged group, suggesting age selection. A strong correlation was found between observed TCR beta diversity and the percentage of naive T cells measured by flow cytometry. The CMV infection status of donors was not known, potentially confounding age-related changes in expanded clonotypes. Conclusive comparison of naive and antigen-experienced compartments was prevented by the profiling of bulk unsorted PBMCs. As age increased, observed TCR beta diversity per million T cells dropped in a roughly linear way, and a significant reduction was already evident by age around 41.

Systemically healthy Caucasian individuals from Russia, 35 to 50 in total and aged about 6 to 100 years, were included as donors. Ten milliliters of peripheral blood were collected from each donor into EDTA-treated Vacutainer tubes. PBMCs were isolated by Ficoll-Paque density-gradient centrifugation, with at least 6 million obtained per sample. Trizol reagent was used to extract total RNA from PBMCs, with at least 5 micrograms per sample. For every donor, flow cytometry on a PBMC aliquot measured the percentage of naive CD45RAhigh/CD27high T cells. From cysteine to phenylalanine, the CDR3 is 13 amino acids long. Here the CDR3 DNA is all that survives: 39 bases in frame from base 1. The germline ends are 5 bases apart after V is trimmed by 2 bases and J by 1 base. The germline V gene yields SGHRS for CDR1 and YFSETQ for CDR2. This clonotype occurred a few times. The clone's antigen remains unknown. Within one base of it there is no much larger clone, and no base qualities were kept.

The receptor library was made with 5' RACE. Instrument used: Illumina HiSeq 2500. A second PCR of roughly 7 to 12 cycles was run with a J-beta primer mix and a sample-barcoded 5' primer. A unique molecular identifier was introduced onto each TCR beta cDNA molecule by a template-switch 5' adaptor carrying 12 random nucleotides. Each sample yielded at least 3 million CDR3-containing paired-end reads. First-strand cDNA synthesis was performed from all RNA using the Mint cDNA synthesis kit, with priming by a TRBC-specific oligonucleotide. After uracil-DNA glycosylase treatment, a first 18-cycle PCR used universal primers M1SS and BC2_uni_R on all cDNA. The paper's processing steps were these. Each sample was normalized by randomly selecting 1 million high-quality reads, each carrying a distinct molecular identifier. Reads sharing molecular identifiers were discarded rather than binned into consensus sequences. MiTCR, run with a Q25 quality threshold and the strictest error-elimination algorithm, handled CDR3 identification, clonotype clustering and error correction. A nonparametric unseen species model with Euler transformation was used to estimate lower-bound total TCR beta diversity. Using fastp trimming at Q25 and MiXCR clonotype assembly, TCRdb reanalyzed the public sequencing data and kept in-frame beta chains. Merged by CDR3 protein, the rows form single entries marked with the most common genes and DNA. None of the V and J calls come from the authors' own analysis; TCRdb made them. Present in this sample are around 1.1 million distinct CDR3 sequences, around two fifths of which were seen just once. About 12% of the sample is taken by the ten largest.

The TCR was taken from a man aged 18 to 35 in good health. Specimen: blood. Rearrangement joined TRBV5-1 to TRBJ2-3, with no D gene named confidently. The DNA reads TGCGCCAGCAGCTTTGAGGGCACAGATACGCAGTATTTT. This gives the protein CASSFEGTDTQYF.